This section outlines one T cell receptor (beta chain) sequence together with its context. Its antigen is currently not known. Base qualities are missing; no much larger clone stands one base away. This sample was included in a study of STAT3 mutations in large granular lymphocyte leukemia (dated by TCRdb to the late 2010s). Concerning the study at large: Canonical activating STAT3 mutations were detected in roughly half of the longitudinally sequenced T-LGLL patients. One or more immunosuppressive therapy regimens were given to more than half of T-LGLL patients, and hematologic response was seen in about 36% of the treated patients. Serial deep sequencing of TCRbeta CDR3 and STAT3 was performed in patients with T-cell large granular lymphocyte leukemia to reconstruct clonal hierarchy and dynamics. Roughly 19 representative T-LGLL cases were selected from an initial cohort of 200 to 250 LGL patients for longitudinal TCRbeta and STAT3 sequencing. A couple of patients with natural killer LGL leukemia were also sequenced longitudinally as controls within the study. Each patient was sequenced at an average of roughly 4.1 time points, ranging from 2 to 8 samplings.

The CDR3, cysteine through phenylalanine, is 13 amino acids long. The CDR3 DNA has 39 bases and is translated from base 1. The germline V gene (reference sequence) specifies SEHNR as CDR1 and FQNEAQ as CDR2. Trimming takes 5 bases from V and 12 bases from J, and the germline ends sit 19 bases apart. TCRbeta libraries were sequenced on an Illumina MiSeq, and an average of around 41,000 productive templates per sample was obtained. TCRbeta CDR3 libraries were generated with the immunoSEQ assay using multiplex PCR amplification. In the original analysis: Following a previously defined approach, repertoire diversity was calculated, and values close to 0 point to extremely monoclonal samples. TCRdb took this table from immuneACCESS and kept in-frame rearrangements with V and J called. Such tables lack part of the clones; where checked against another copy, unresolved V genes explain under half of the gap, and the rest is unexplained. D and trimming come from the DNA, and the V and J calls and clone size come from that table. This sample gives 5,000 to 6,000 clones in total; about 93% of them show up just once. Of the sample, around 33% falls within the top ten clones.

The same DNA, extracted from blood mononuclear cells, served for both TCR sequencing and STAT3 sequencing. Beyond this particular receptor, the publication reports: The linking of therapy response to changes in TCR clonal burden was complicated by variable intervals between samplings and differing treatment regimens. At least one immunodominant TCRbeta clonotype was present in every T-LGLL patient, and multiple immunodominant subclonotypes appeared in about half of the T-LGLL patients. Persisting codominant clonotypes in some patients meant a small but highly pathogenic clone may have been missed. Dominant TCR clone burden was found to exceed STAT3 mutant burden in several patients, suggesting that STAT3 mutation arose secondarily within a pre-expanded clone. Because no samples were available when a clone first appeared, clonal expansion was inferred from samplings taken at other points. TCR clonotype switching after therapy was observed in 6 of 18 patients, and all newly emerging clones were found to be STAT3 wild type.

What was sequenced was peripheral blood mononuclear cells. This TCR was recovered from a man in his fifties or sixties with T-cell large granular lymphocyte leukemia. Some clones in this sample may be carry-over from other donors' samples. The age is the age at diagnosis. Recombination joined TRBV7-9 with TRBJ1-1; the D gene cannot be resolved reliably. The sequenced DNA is TGTGCCAGCAGCCCGGGGTTATATGGGAGACCTTTCTTT. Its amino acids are CASSPGLYGRPFF.